This TCR beta chain was captured in a study of cytomegalovirus exposure and HLA in healthy donors. Use of 60 Vbeta and 13 Jbeta primers characterized the PCR. The repertoire was sequenced with immunoSEQ multiplex PCR; TCRdb's copy has only in-frame clones and lacks some. The repertoire has over 130,000 clones, around 80% of them found once; the top ten carry 1.5% to 2%. V shed 0 bases and J shed 5 bases, with 16 bases lying between them. CDR1 is SGHVS, CDR2 FNYEAQ, per germline. The CDR3 runs 16 residues. Material for sequencing was PBMCs. J is TRBJ1-1 and V is TRBV7-6; D is unclear. This TCR derives from a man in his forties in good health and CMV-seronegative. CDR3 sequence (DNA): TGTGCCAGCAGCTTAGCCGGGGAGGTGATTGGAACTGAAGCTTTCTTT. Translation: CASSLAGEVIGTEAFF.